The 4 T cell receptor beta chains in this list originate from one sample, sequenced in a study of blood T cell repertoires in COVID-19. Libraries were prepared by immunoSEQ multiplex PCR; TCRdb keeps only in-frame clonotypes and omits some of them. The data show more than 200,000 clones, about 85% seen once. Material for sequencing was peripheral blood. The receptors originated from a man in his sixties with acute or convalescent COVID-19.

V usage is TRBV6-4 and J usage is TRBJ2-5; weak D call: TRBD1 (6 bases). Trimming removed 0 bases from V and 6 bases from J, with 11 bases in between. From germline, CDR1 is MRHNA and CDR2 SNTAGT. The CDR3 extends over 14 amino acids. CDR3 nucleotide sequence: TGTGCCAGCAGTGACTCCCCGGACAGTAAGACCCAGTACTTC. This sequence encodes CASSDSPDSKTQYF.

The gene calls are TRBV27 and TRBJ2-7; 13 nucleotides agree with TRBD2. Per the germline V gene, CDR1 is MNHEY and CDR2 is SMNVEV (reference sequence). The CDR3 totals 16 residues. V gave up 9 bases and J gave up 5 bases; unmatched junction bases: 13. The CDR3 DNA is TGTGCCAGTAAATGGACTAGCGGGAGAAGTGTCCACGAGCAGTACTTC. It yields the protein CASKWTSGRSVHEQYF.

This clone was found a few times. The genes are TRBV18 and TRBJ2-3, with D tentatively TRBD1 (5 bases). Trimming removed 6 bases at V and 3 bases at J, with 13 bases between. Germline V gene lookup returns CDR1 KGHSH and CDR2 LQKENI. The CDR3 sequence is 14 residues long. In nucleotides, the CDR3 is TGTGCCAGCTCGCGACAGCACCGAACAGATACGCAGTATTTT. This codes for CASSRQHRTDTQYF.

V is TRBV4-1 and J is TRBJ2-1; D unclear. Per the germline V gene, CDR1 is MGHRA and CDR2 is YSYEKL. CDR3 length: 12 amino acids. V lost 1 base, J lost 10 bases, and 8 bases lay in between. The CDR3 nucleotides read TGCGCCAGCAGCCAAGTTTTGGAGGAGCAGTTCTTC. Residues: CASSQVLEEQFF.